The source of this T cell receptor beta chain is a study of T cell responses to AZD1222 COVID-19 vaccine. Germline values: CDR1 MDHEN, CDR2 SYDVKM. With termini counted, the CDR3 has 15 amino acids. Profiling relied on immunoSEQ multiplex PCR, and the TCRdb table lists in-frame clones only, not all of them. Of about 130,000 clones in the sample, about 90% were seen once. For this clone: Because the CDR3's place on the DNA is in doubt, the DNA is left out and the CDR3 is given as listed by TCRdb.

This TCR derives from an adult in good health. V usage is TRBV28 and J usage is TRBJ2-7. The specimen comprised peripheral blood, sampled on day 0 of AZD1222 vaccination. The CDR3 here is CASSSSGSSFYEQYF.